The T cell receptor beta chain under discussion was sequenced for a study of response to subunit inactivated influenza vaccine. General study points: Each seasonal influenza vaccination, the authors suggested, recruits few new T cells.

This CDR3 has 14 residues. Looked up from germline, CDR1 is SQVTM and CDR2 is ANQGSEA. Trimming removed 6 bases at V and 0 bases at J, with 11 bases between. Concerning this clonotype: Its antigen is unidentified.

TCRdb ran MiXCR on the RT-PCR reads and lists one entry per CDR3 protein. Counted here are about 500,000 distinct CDR3 sequences, more than 15% occurring once; the ten biggest clones make up approximately 3%. The clonotype comes from a man between 50 and 75 years old who received an inactivated influenza vaccine. The rearrangement links TRBV29-1 to TRBJ2-2; TRBD2 might be the D (6 bases). The sample consisted of CD4+ T cells sorted from PBMCs, taken roughly 24 months after vaccination. CDR3 DNA: TGCAGCGTACGAGGGACTTCGAACACCGGGGAGCTGTTTTTT. Its translation is CSVRGTSNTGELFF.